This T cell receptor (beta chain) was found in a study of blood T cells in healthy people across ages. There are 13 residues in the CDR3. From germline, CDR1 is MNHEY and CDR2 SVGAGI. Trimming shortened V by 3 bases and J by 4 bases, and 7 bases separated the two germline ends. This clonotype was detected a few times. Sample-barcoded 5' priming and a J-beta primer mix drove a second PCR of about 6 to 12 cycles. TCRdb re-called the 5' RACE reads through MiXCR, storing one row per CDR3 protein. This sample has around 850,000 distinct CDR3 sequences, with around 34% found just once. The TCR comes from a man aged 18 to 29 in good health. The J gene is TRBJ2-1, the V gene TRBV6-5; no reliable D call. The sequencing sample was made of blood. Written as DNA, the CDR3 is TGTGCCAGCAGTTATGCCCAATACAATGAGCAGTTCTTC. This codes for CASSYAQYNEQFF.